A selection of T cell receptor beta chains follows, all from one sample in a study of OX40 agonist ivuxolimab in advanced cancers. TCRdb keeps only in-frame clones here, not all; method: immunoSEQ multiplex PCR. The sample has 90,000 to 100,000 clones, about 80% seen once. Sequencing was performed on CD4+ or CD8+ T cells sorted from blood, taken in a trial of the OX40 agonist ivuxolimab. Receptors were obtained from an adult with an advanced solid tumor such as melanoma, head and neck, liver or kidney cancer. The CDR3 runs from the conserved cysteine through the conserved F or W. The D gene is left open where the match is weak. Only part of the rows carry a size: once, few, many, or a class if the clone is expanded.

v_call: TRBV18; d_call: TRBD1; clone_size: .; j_call: TRBJ2-7; cdr3_aa: CASSRIPGQGSYEQYF; cdr3_nt: TGTGCCAGCTCACGGATACCGGGACAGGGTTCCTACGAGCAGTACTTC
v_call: TRBV29-1; d_call: .; clone_size: .; j_call: TRBJ1-4; cdr3_aa: CSVPGRGEEKLFF; cdr3_nt: TGCAGCGTTCCGGGACGAGGGGAGGAAAAACTGTTTTTT
v_call: TRBV7-9; d_call: .; clone_size: .; j_call: TRBJ1-1; cdr3_aa: CASSRKAGKGMNTEAFF; cdr3_nt: TGTGCCAGCAGCCGAAAAGCGGGGAAGGGTATGAACACTGAAGCTTTCTTT
v_call: TRBV19; d_call: .; clone_size: .; j_call: TRBJ2-1; cdr3_aa: CASTTNRDNSYNEQFF; cdr3_nt: TGTGCCAGTACCACTAACAGGGACAACTCCTACAATGAGCAGTTCTTC
v_call: TRBV5-1; d_call: .; clone_size: .; j_call: TRBJ2-3; cdr3_aa: CASSPGQVSPTDTQYF; cdr3_nt: TGCGCCAGCAGCCCGGGGCAGGTTTCCCCCACAGATACGCAGTATTTT
v_call: TRBV19; d_call: .; clone_size: .; j_call: TRBJ2-2; cdr3_aa: CASSIVSGNTGELFF; cdr3_nt: TGTGCCAGTAGTATAGTATCCGGGAACACCGGGGAGCTGTTTTTT
v_call: TRBV7-9; d_call: .; clone_size: .; j_call: TRBJ2-1; cdr3_aa: CASSLSSSYNEQFF; cdr3_nt: TGTGCCAGCAGCTTGAGTAGCTCCTACAATGAGCAGTTCTTC
v_call: TRBV7-2; d_call: TRBD2; clone_size: .; j_call: TRBJ2-7; cdr3_aa: CASSLRSGANYEQYF; cdr3_nt: TGTGCCAGCAGCTTAAGGAGCGGGGCTAACTACGAGCAGTACTTC
v_call: TRBV7-2; d_call: TRBD2; clone_size: once; j_call: TRBJ2-5; cdr3_aa: CASSLRTSQETQYF; cdr3_nt: TGTGCCAGCAGCCTAAGGACTAGCCAAGAGACCCAGTACTTC
v_call: TRBV6-6; d_call: .; clone_size: few; j_call: TRBJ1-1; cdr3_aa: CASRRQSNTEAFF; cdr3_nt: TGTGCCAGCAGAAGACAGAGCAACACTGAAGCTTTCTTT
v_call: TRBV28; d_call: TRBD1; clone_size: .; j_call: TRBJ1-4; cdr3_aa: CASSRDRALFEKLFF; cdr3_nt: TGTGCCAGCAGCCGCGACAGGGCATTGTTTGAAAAACTGTTTTTT
v_call: TRBV19; d_call: .; clone_size: .; j_call: TRBJ1-6; cdr3_aa: CASTRATKNSPLHF; cdr3_nt: TGTGCCAGTACCAGGGCCACGAAGAATTCACCCCTCCACTTT
v_call: TRBV30; d_call: .; clone_size: .; j_call: TRBJ1-4; cdr3_aa: CAWSGPAPGGEKLFF; cdr3_nt: TGTGCCTGGAGTGGCCCGGCCCCAGGAGGTGAAAAACTGTTTTTT
v_call: TRBV19; d_call: .; clone_size: .; j_call: TRBJ2-6; cdr3_aa: CASSGGSGANVLTF; cdr3_nt: TGTGCCAGTAGTGGGGGCTCTGGGGCCAACGTCCTGACTTTC
v_call: TRBV6-5; d_call: TRBD1; clone_size: .; j_call: TRBJ1-2; cdr3_aa: CASSPGQVLGGGYTF; cdr3_nt: TGTGCCAGCAGCCCGGGACAGGTGTTAGGTGGAGGCTACACCTTC
v_call: TRBV29-1; d_call: TRBD1; clone_size: .; j_call: TRBJ2-1; cdr3_aa: CSARDRVSEQFF; cdr3_nt: TGCAGCGCCCGGGACAGGGTGAGTGAGCAGTTCTTC
v_call: TRBV5-1; d_call: .; clone_size: .; j_call: TRBJ1-5; cdr3_aa: CASSPGAGRNQPQHF; cdr3_nt: TGCGCCAGCAGCCCAGGGGCGGGGAGGAATCAGCCCCAGCATTTT
v_call: TRBV7-2; d_call: .; clone_size: few; j_call: TRBJ2-7; cdr3_aa: CASTPGPYEQYF; cdr3_nt: TGTGCCAGCACCCCGGGGCCCTACGAGCAGTACTTC
v_call: TRBV19; d_call: TRBD1; clone_size: few; j_call: TRBJ2-7; cdr3_aa: CASSQDRFAEQYF; cdr3_nt: TGTGCCAGTAGTCAGGACAGGTTCGCCGAGCAGTACTTC
v_call: TRBV11-3; d_call: .; clone_size: .; j_call: TRBJ2-3; cdr3_aa: CASSLTPDTQYF; cdr3_nt: TGTGCCAGCAGCTTAACCCCAGATACGCAGTATTTT
v_call: TRBV6-6; d_call: .; clone_size: .; j_call: TRBJ1-1; cdr3_aa: CASSYSSMSVTEAFF; cdr3_nt: TGTGCCAGCAGTTACTCGAGTATGTCCGTCACTGAAGCTTTCTTT
v_call: TRBV18; d_call: .; clone_size: .; j_call: TRBJ2-3; cdr3_aa: CASQNTDTQYF; cdr3_nt: TGTGCCAGCCAAAATACAGATACGCAGTATTTT
v_call: TRBV21-1; d_call: .; clone_size: .; j_call: TRBJ2-5; cdr3_aa: CASSMRGRETQYF; cdr3_nt: TGTGCCAGCAGCATGAGGGGGAGGGAGACCCAGTACTTC
v_call: TRBV7-2; d_call: .; clone_size: .; j_call: TRBJ1-1; cdr3_aa: CASSLRGDSFTEAFF; cdr3_nt: TGTGCCAGCAGCTTACGGGGGGATTCCTTCACTGAAGCTTTCTTT
v_call: TRBV6-5; d_call: .; clone_size: .; j_call: TRBJ2-7; cdr3_aa: CASSYSLLDRYEQYF; cdr3_nt: TGTGCCAGCAGTTACTCGCTGTTAGATCGCTACGAGCAGTACTTC
v_call: TRBV6-5; d_call: .; clone_size: .; j_call: TRBJ2-1; cdr3_aa: CASRSPGLYNEQFF; cdr3_nt: TGTGCCAGCAGATCACCGGGACTGTACAATGAGCAGTTCTTC
v_call: TRBV30; d_call: TRBD1; clone_size: .; j_call: TRBJ1-2; cdr3_aa: CAWSVLTGGGNYGYTF; cdr3_nt: TGTGCCTGGAGTGTACTCACAGGGGGGGGCAACTATGGCTACACCTTC
v_call: TRBV30; d_call: .; clone_size: once; j_call: TRBJ1-2; cdr3_aa: CAWSPGPLVGYGYTF; cdr3_nt: TGTGCCTGGAGCCCAGGACCCTTGGTGGGCTATGGCTACACCTTC
v_call: TRBV11-2; d_call: .; clone_size: few; j_call: TRBJ1-3; cdr3_aa: CASSLLSSGNTIYF; cdr3_nt: TGTGCCAGCAGCTTATTAAGCTCTGGAAACACCATATATTTT